This TCR beta chain was obtained from a study of blood T cell repertoires in COVID-19. Overall study: Samples taken during acute and convalescent COVID-19 were collected in the United States, Italy and Spain. From T cells, B-cell-depleted T cells, or PBMCs came the material, which was cDNA or gDNA.

Losses at the gene ends were 0 bases for V and 2 bases for J; bases not matched to a gene: 3. The CDR3 runs 16 residues. Germline V gives CDR1 SGHTA, CDR2 FQGNSA. In the authors' methods: Amplification of reference gene primers was used by the study to estimate nucleated cell counts. Clones were sequenced by immunoSEQ multiplex PCR, and TCRdb holds only the in-frame ones, with some missing. The V and J calls and clone size come from that table; D and trimming were worked out from the DNA. The data show some 240,000 clones, roughly 88% seen once. Source material: peripheral blood. V is TRBV7-2 and J is TRBJ1-2; 10 nucleotides align to TRBD1. This TCR derives from a woman between 40 and 55 years old who had recovered from COVID-19. CDR3 region: CASSLAGTGANYGYTF. The CDR3 coding sequence is TGTGCCAGCAGCTTAGCCGGGACAGGGGCGAACTATGGCTACACCTTC.